This TCR beta chain was captured in a study of T cells after yellow fever vaccination (dated by TCRdb to about 2019). With regard to the full study: Libraries from fractions with low cell numbers were prepared with the SMART-Seq v4 Ultra Low Input RNA kit. Blood was drawn at multiple timepoints before and after primary and secondary immunization, with bulk PBMC replicates and cell subsets isolated. Two healthy male donors, one aged 18 to 30 and one aged 30 to 39 years, were included in the cohort. To follow T-cell clones before and after primary and booster YFV17D yellow fever vaccination, bulk TCR alpha and beta repertoires were sequenced over time.

This clonotype was recorded a few times. It has no known antigen specificity. No base-level quality is on record; no much larger clone is a single base apart. Sequencing was carried out with an Illumina NovaSeq 6000. TCR cDNA was made using 5'RACE template switching, a step that added a universal primer site and unique molecular identifiers. cDNA synthesis was primed from both the TCR alpha and TCR beta constant segments. Libraries were amplified in two PCR steps, with sample barcodes and sequencing adapters added in the second step. Sequencing of the libraries was done on either Illumina HiSeq 2500 (2x100 bp) or NovaSeq (2x150 bp). The original methods were these. Demultiplexing of reads and collapsing into UMI consensus sequences were performed with MIGEC, and V(D)J alignment was carried out with MiXCR. Clonotypes responding to the vaccine were identified with edgeR on replicate PBMC samples, with the criteria of FDR below 0.01 and a log2 fold change above 5 up to day 15. Bulk clonotypes were assigned CD4 or CD8 identity according to which sequenced CD4 or CD8 repertoire held them at higher abundance. The public reads were run again by TCRdb, first through fastp at Q25 and then through MiXCR, and only productive beta chains were kept. Each entry merges the rows of one CDR3 protein and shows their most common DNA and genes. Here the V and J calls rest on TCRdb's processing, not on the authors' analysis. This sample lists 150,000 to 200,000 distinct CDR3 sequences; around 9.3% were detected once. The top ten clones comprise about a third of the sample.

Broad study findings and their caveats: Computational filtering was required because FACS-sorted repertoires could contain abundant contaminating clonotypes from the bulk population. A small share of clonotypes was detected in both CD4 and CD8 compartments, with the overlap likely arising from convergent recombination. Most clones expanded after primary vaccination (almost 97% of CD4 and approximately 90% of CD8) were re-detected after the booster, suggesting that broad memory maintenance occurred. Compared with the primary T-cell response, the secondary T-cell response was faster but weaker, reaching its peak on day 5 rather than on day 15. Because only a couple of donors were included in the study, the extent to which the findings can be generalized is limited.

What this sample's treatment or condition label stands for: live attenuated yellow fever vaccine strain. PBMCs were isolated from peripheral blood using a standard Ficoll-Paque protocol. CD4 and CD8 T-cell fractions were isolated with Dynabeads CD4 and CD8 positive selection kits. TriZol was used to extract RNA from bulk PBMCs, CD4 and CD8 fractions, and dextramer-positive and dextramer-negative fractions. The germline ends are 13 bases apart after V is trimmed by 5 bases and J by 0 bases. CDR1 SGHVS and CDR2 FNYEAQ are derived from the germline V gene. The CDR3 contains 15 residues, cysteine and phenylalanine counted. Only the CDR3 DNA is retained, 45 bases long and in frame from the first base.

This receptor was identified in a man younger than 30 who received the YFV17D yellow fever vaccine. The sequence joins TRBV7-6 to TRBJ1-1; the D gene is perhaps TRBD1, on 5 matching bases. This specimen consisted of CD8+ T cells sorted from PBMCs, obtained 45 days after the yellow fever booster vaccination. The DNA is as follows: TGTGCCAGCAGCACGGGGCTAGTAATGAACACTGAAGCTTTCTTT. Its protein reads: CASSTGLVMNTEAFF.